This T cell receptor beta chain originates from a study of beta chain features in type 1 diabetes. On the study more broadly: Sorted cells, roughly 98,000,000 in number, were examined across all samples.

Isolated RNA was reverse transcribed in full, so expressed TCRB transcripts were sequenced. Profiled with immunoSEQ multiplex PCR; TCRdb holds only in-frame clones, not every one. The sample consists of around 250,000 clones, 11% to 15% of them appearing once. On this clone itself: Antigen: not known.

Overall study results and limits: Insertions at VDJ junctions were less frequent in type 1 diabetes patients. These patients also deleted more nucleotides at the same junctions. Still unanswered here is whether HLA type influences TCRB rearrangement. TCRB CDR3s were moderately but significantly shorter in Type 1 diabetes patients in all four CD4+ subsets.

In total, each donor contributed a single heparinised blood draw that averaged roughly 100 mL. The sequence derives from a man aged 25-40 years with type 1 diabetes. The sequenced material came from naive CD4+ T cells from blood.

The CDR3 DNA sequence: TGTGCCAGGGGCGGAAACACCATATATTTT. It codes for CARGGNTIYF. The chain has TRBV4-2 and TRBJ1-3; no clear D gene. Germline values: CDR1 LGHNA, CDR2 YNFKEQ. With 9 bases removed from V and 4 bases from J, the gap between germline ends came to 4 bases. The CDR3 length is 10 residues.